This T cell receptor beta chain originates from a study of blood T cells in healthy people across ages (dated by TCRdb to the mid-2010s). Turning to the overall study: In model experiments, template switching captured about one uniquely barcoded TCR beta cDNA molecule for every two T cells. Using deep sequencing normalized with unique cDNA molecular identifiers, the study measured how TCR beta repertoire diversity changes with age. The donors were divided into four age groups: young (average around 16 years), middle-aged (about 40), aged (under 70) and long-lived (around 87). To avoid experimental bias, donors of different ages were spread randomly across the sequencing lanes. Two additional independent replicas of 1 million unique cDNA reads from the same blood draw were analyzed for two donors (one aged 18 to 29 and one aged 80 or older). The investigation overall reported the following: Conclusive comparison of naive and antigen-experienced compartments was prevented by the profiling of bulk unsorted PBMCs. Compared with the aged group, more naive CD4+ T cells, fewer expanded clones and increased TCR diversity were shown by the long-lived group, suggesting age selection. As age increased, observed TCR beta diversity per million T cells dropped in a roughly linear way, and a significant reduction was already evident by age 40. Estimates of total diversity based on one million sequenced T cells were regarded as lower bounds and as underestimates. Because the CMV infection status of the donors was unknown, age-related changes in expanded clonotypes may potentially have been confounded. There was a strong correlation between observed TCR beta diversity and the percentage of naive T cells measured by flow cytometry.

Library construction relied on 5' RACE. Instrument used: Illumina HiSeq 2500. A second PCR of 7 to 11 cycles was performed with a sample-barcoded 5' primer and a J-beta primer mix. Each TCR beta cDNA molecule received a unique molecular identifier from a template-switch 5' adaptor carrying 12 random nucleotides. Each sample yielded at least 2.5 million CDR3-containing paired-end reads. The Mint cDNA synthesis kit, primed by a TRBC-specific oligonucleotide, was used to synthesize first-strand cDNA from all RNA. All cDNA was treated with uracil-DNA glycosylase and then went through a first 18-cycle PCR with the universal primers M1SS and BC2_uni_R. The authors processed their data as follows. Each sample was normalized by randomly selecting 1 million high-quality reads, each carrying a distinct molecular identifier. Reads with shared molecular identifiers were discarded instead of being binned into consensus sequences. MiTCR, run with a Q25 quality threshold and the strictest error-elimination algorithm, handled CDR3 identification, clonotype clustering and error correction. Lower-bound total TCR beta diversity was estimated with a nonparametric unseen species model using Euler transformation. TCRdb passed the public sequencing reads through fastp at Q25 and MiXCR, retaining productive beta sequences. Each entry is one CDR3 protein sequence, shown with its most common DNA and genes. V and J calls and clone size were set by TCRdb, not the authors. This sample comprises roughly 1.4 million distinct CDR3 sequences, approximately 59% of them detected only once. The ten largest clones add up to about 6.3% of the sample.

V drops 6 bases and J drops 0 bases, leaving 9 bases in between. The CDR3 has 14 amino acids, counting the end cysteine and phenylalanine. Of all the DNA, just the CDR3 is kept, 42 bases in frame from base 1. Per the germline V gene, SQVTM is the CDR1 and ANQGSEA is the CDR2. Details on this clonotype: It lacks a known antigen. The record has no base qualities; no much larger clone is one base away.

The donors were 40 or so Caucasian individuals from Russia, aged roughly 6 to 100 years, who were systemically healthy. Roughly 10 milliliters of peripheral blood were collected from each donor into EDTA-treated Vacutainer tubes. Ficoll-Paque density-gradient centrifugation was used to isolate PBMCs, with at least 6 million per sample. Total RNA, at least 5 micrograms per sample, was extracted from PBMCs with Trizol reagent. The percentages of naive CD45RAhigh/CD27high T cells were determined by flow cytometry on a PBMC aliquot from every donor. Sequenced: blood. Here the chain combines TRBV29-1 and TRBJ2-6, with the D gene not clear enough to name. The TCR originated in a man in his late teens or twenties in good health. The DNA sequence is given as TGCAGCGTGTCCGAAACCTCTGGGGCCAACGTCCTGACTTTC. Its coded protein is CSVSETSGANVLTF. This CDR3, with the reference TRBV29-1 and TRBJ2-6 proteins standing in past its ends, gives the full variable domain SAVISQKPSRDICQRGTSLTIQCQVDSQVTMMFWYRQQPGQSLTLIATANQGSEATYESGFVIDKFPISRPNLTFSTLTVSNMSPEDSSIYLCSVSETSGANVLTFGAGSRLTVL.